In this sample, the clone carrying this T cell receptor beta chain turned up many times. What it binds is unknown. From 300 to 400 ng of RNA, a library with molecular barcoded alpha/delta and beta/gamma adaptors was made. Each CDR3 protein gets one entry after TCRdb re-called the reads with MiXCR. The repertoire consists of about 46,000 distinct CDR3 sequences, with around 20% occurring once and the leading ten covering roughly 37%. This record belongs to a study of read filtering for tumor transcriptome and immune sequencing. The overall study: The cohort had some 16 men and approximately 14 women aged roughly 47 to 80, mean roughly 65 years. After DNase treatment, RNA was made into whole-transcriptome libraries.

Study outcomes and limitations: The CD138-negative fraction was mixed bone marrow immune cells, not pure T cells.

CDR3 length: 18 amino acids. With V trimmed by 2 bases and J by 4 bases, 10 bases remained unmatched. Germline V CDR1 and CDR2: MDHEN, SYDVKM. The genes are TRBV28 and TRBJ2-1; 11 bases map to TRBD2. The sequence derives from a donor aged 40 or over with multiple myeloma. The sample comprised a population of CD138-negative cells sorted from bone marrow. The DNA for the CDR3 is TGTGCCAGCAGTTTAAGAAAGTCGGGACTAGCGGCATACAATGAGCAGTTCTTC. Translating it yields CASSLRKSGLAAYNEQFF.